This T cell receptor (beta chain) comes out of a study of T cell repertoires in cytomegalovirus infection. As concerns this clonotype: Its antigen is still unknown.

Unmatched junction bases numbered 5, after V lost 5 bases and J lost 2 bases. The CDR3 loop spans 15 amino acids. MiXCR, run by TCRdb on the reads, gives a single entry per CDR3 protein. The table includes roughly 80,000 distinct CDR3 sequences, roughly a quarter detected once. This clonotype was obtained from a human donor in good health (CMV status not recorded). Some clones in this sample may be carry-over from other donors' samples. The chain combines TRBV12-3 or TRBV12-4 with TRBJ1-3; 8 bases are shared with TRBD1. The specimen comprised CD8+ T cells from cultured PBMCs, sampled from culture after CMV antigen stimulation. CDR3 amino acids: CASSPRTGTGNTIYF. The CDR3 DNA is TGTGCCAGCAGTCCCCGGACAGGGACTGGAAACACCATATATTTT.